What follows are 31 T cell receptor beta chains derived from one specimen sequenced in a study of blood T cells in healthy people across ages. For the second PCR, which ran for roughly 6 to 11 cycles, a sample-barcoded 5' primer and a J-beta primer mix were used. TCRdb processed the 5' RACE reads anew with MiXCR; each CDR3 protein has one entry. The table records around 1.1 million distinct CDR3 sequences, less than 45% of them present only once. Specimen: blood. The source of these receptors is a man aged 18 to 30 in good health.

The chain joins TRBV13 to TRBJ1-5; D may be TRBD1 (6 bases). The CDR3 runs to 17 residues. Trimming cost V 2 bases and J 2 bases, with 16 bases left between them. In germline, CDR1 is PRHDT, CDR2 FYEKMQ (reference sequence). The CDR3 loop is CASSLKVRAGGNQPQHF. The CDR3 bases are TGTGCCAGCAGCTTAAAAGTAAGGGCAGGGGGCAATCAGCCCCAGCATTTT.

This chain joins TRBV20-1 and TRBJ2-5; 10 nucleotides line up with TRBD2. The CDR3 spans 15 residues. With V trimmed by 5 bases and J by 5 bases, 11 bases remained unmatched. CDR1 and CDR2 (germline): DFQATT, SNEGSKA (reference sequence). The CDR3 loop reads CSAFPGTSAFETQYF. DNA for the CDR3: TGCAGTGCTTTCCCCGGGACTAGCGCGTTTGAGACCCAGTACTTC.

The chain employs TRBV4-1 and TRBJ2-3; TRBD2 matches at 12 bases. V was pared by 3 bases and J by 3 bases, with 4 bases of the junction left unmatched. Germline V gene sequence: CDR1 MGHRA, CDR2 YSYEKL. The CDR3 is made up of 16 amino acids. The CDR3 DNA follows: TGCGCCAGCAGCCAGAAACTAGCGGGGGGAACAGATACGCAGTATTTT. Translated: CASSQKLAGGTDTQYF.

The genes are TRBV30 and TRBJ2-3; 7 nucleotides match TRBD2. Germline CDR1 GTSNPN, CDR2 SVGIG (reference sequence). CDR3 length equals 15 residues. Unmatched junction bases numbered 8, after V lost 1 base and J lost 4 bases. The CDR3 DNA follows: TGTGCCTGGAGTGCATCAGGACTAGGAGCAGATACGCAGTATTTT. Protein product: CAWSASGLGADTQYF.

The CDR3 protein is CASSLDAGVYNEQFF. In DNA form, the CDR3 reads TGTGCCAGCAGCTTAGATGCGGGGGTTTACAATGAGCAGTTCTTC. The gene calls are TRBV11-3 and TRBJ2-1; 7 bases line up with TRBD2. V shed 0 bases and J 4 bases; nucleotides not matched to a gene: 3. This CDR3 is built from 15 residues. Germline lookup yields CDR1 SGHNT and CDR2 YENEEA.

This chain links TRBV4-1 with TRBJ2-3; TRBD2 matches at 15 bases. The germline CDR1 and CDR2 sequences are MGHRA and YSYEKL. V lost 4 bases and J lost 3; bases outside the gene matches: 5. CDR3 size: 17 residues. The CDR3 here is CASSPQGLAGGTDTQYF. In DNA form, the CDR3 reads TGCGCCAGCAGCCCTCAAGGACTAGCGGGGGGGACAGATACGCAGTATTTT.

The sample holds many counts of this clonotype. This chain links TRBV13 with TRBJ2-3, with D perhaps given as TRBD1 or TRBD2 (5 bases each). The V and J ends lost 6 bases and 0 bases respectively, with 10 bases between them. CDR1 and CDR2 (germline): PRHDT, FYEKMQ (reference sequence). This CDR3 comprises 14 residues. The CDR3 coding sequence is TGTGCCAGCAGTTCGGGACGGAGCACAGATACGCAGTATTTT. This codes for CASSSGRSTDTQYF.

This clonotype was found a few times. In nucleotides, the CDR3 is TGTGCCAGCAGCTTTGGCGAAGGCAGCACAGATACGCAGTATTTT. The encoded protein is CASSFGEGSTDTQYF. The chain couples TRBV13 to TRBJ2-3; no clear D. There are 15 residues in the CDR3. V was cut by 3 bases and J by 0 bases, with 10 bases left in between. Germline CDR1 PRHDT, CDR2 FYEKMQ (reference sequence). Full variable domain (rest looked up from reference TRBV13 and TRBJ2-3): AAGVIQSPRHLIKEKRETATLKCYPIPRHDTVYWYQQGPGQDPQFLISFYEKMQSDKGSIPDRFSAQQFSDYHSELNMSSLELGDSALYFCASSFGEGSTDTQYFGPGTRLTVL.

A note on this clonotype: One end of the junction fails to match germline, which may point to a read error. V usage is TRBV3-1 and J usage is TRBJ2-3; a possible D gene is TRBD1 (6 bases). The CDR3 extends over 17 amino acids. CDR1 and CDR2 from the germline V gene are LGHDT and YNNKEL (reference sequence). CDR3 loop: CASIQDPGHLHTDTQYF. In nucleotides, the CDR3 is TGTGCCAGCATCCAAGACCCGGGACATCTACACACAGATACGCAGTATTTT.

The gene calls are TRBV20-1 and TRBJ2-7; tentatively, D is TRBD1 (6 bases). The V end was cut by 0 bases, the J end by 7 bases, with 16 bases between. The CDR3 has 14 amino acids. Germline CDR1 and CDR2: DFQATT and SNEGSKA (reference sequence). CDR3: CSARDTQGWNEQYF. In nucleotides, the CDR3 is TGCAGTGCTAGAGATACACAGGGTTGGAATGAGCAGTACTTC.

V and J are TRBV6-1 and TRBJ1-2; the D gene is possibly TRBD1 (5 bases). Germline V CDR1 and CDR2: MNHNS, SASEGT. Trimming took off 0 bases at V and 10 bases at J, with 15 bases between the two ends. The CDR3 is 14 residues long. DNA of the CDR3: TGTGCCAGCAGTGAAGCGGGACGAATTGGGGACTACACCTTC. Translation gives CASSEAGRIGDYTF.

The sample holds many counts of this clonotype. The genes are TRBV4-3 and TRBJ2-3; D may correspond to TRBD1 or TRBD2 (5 bases each). Trimming removed 0 bases from V and 2 bases from J, with 6 bases in between. Germline-derived CDR1 and CDR2 are LGHNA and YSLEER. The CDR3 length is 14 residues. The CDR3: CASSQEGTTDTQYF. The CDR3 DNA follows: TGCGCCAGCAGCCAAGAAGGGACCACAGATACGCAGTATTTT.

The CDR3 region is CARGRSTEAFF. In DNA form, the CDR3 reads TGTGCCCGCGGAAGGTCCACTGAAGCTTTCTTT. The chain links TRBV6-2 or TRBV6-3 to TRBJ1-1; D is undetermined. The V gene's germline CDR1 is MNHEY and CDR2 SVGEGT. Between the trimmed V and J ends, which lost 11 bases and 4 bases, there was a span of 11 bases. This CDR3 has 11 amino acids.

The chain couples TRBV20-1 to TRBJ1-4; D remains ambiguous. This CDR3 is 10 amino acids long. Germline CDR1 reads DFQATT; CDR2 reads SNEGSKA (reference sequence). The V end was cut by 3 bases, the J end by 8 bases, with 4 bases between. The CDR3 here is CSASREKLFF. In nucleotides, the CDR3 is TGCAGTGCTAGCCGGGAAAAACTGTTTTTT.

The chain joins TRBV6-1 to TRBJ1-2; D possibly corresponds to TRBD1 (5 bases). Trimming cost V 7 bases and J 5 bases, with 17 bases left between them. CDR1 MNHNS and CDR2 SASEGT come from the germline V gene. There are 14 residues in the CDR3. Here the CDR3 reads CASNPGGAGYGYTF. Written as DNA, the CDR3 is TGTGCCAGCAACCCCGGAGGGGCGGGTTATGGCTACACCTTC.

The V call is TRBV11-2, the J call TRBJ2-1; 10 nucleotides align to TRBD2. CDR1 SGHAT and CDR2 FQNNGV come from the germline V gene. The CDR3 spans 15 residues. Trimming removed 5 bases from V and 7 bases from J; junction bases left unmatched: 8. The CDR3 DNA reads as TGTGCCAGCAGCCCAAGGGGACTAGCGAGGAATGAGCAGTTCTTC. It specifies CASSPRGLARNEQFF.

The gene calls are TRBV20-1 and TRBJ1-1; D possibly corresponds to TRBD1 (5 bases). V lost 5 bases, J lost 5 bases, and 21 bases lay in between. Germline loops: CDR1 DFQATT, CDR2 SNEGSKA (reference sequence). This CDR3 region has 15 residues. The CDR3 here is CSAPNHRRQRTEAFF. In DNA, the CDR3 is TGCAGTGCTCCAAATCATCGAAGACAGAGGACTGAAGCTTTCTTT.

The gene calls are TRBV4-2 and TRBJ1-2, with D possibly being TRBD1 (5 bases). The V gene's germline CDR1 is LGHNA and CDR2 YNFKEQ. V dropped 4 bases and J dropped 6 bases, with 12 bases sitting between them. The CDR3 runs to 13 residues. CDR3 in DNA: TGTGCCAGCAGCCTTGTAGGGGTCGATGGCTACACCTTC. It is translated as CASSLVGVDGYTF.

This clonotype was seen only a few times. The rearrangement joins TRBV12-3 or TRBV12-4 to TRBJ1-2; 10 bases line up with TRBD1. The CDR3 length is 14 residues. With 2 bases clipped from V and 7 bases from J, the junction kept 4 bases outside the gene matches. CDR3 DNA: TGTGCCAGCAGTTTAAGACAGGGGGCGACTGGCTACACCTTC. This codes for CASSLRQGATGYTF.

The sample holds a few counts of this clonotype. The chain's CDR3 is CASSVYRGGGYTF. The CDR3 bases are TGTGCCAGCAGTGTATACCGGGGTGGTGGCTACACCTTC. The rearrangement uses TRBV27 and TRBJ1-2; D is uncertain. Germline V CDR1 and CDR2: MNHEY, SMNVEV (reference sequence). The CDR3 extends over 13 amino acids. Trimming cost V 5 bases and J 7 bases, with 14 bases left between them.

This clonotype has more than one count but fewer than ten. The chain joins TRBV15 to TRBJ2-4, with TRBD1 as a possible D gene (6 bases). The length of the CDR3 is 15 residues. The V gene lost 5 bases and the J gene lost 4 bases, with 15 bases spanning the gap. Germline V gene data show CDR1 as LNHNV and CDR2 as YYDKDF (reference sequence). CDR3 in DNA: TGTGCCACCAGCGGACGATGGGGGCGTAAAAACATTCAGTACTTC. Protein: CATSGRWGRKNIQYF.

This clonotype has just a few counts. The chain recombines TRBV29-1 with TRBJ1-2, with D possibly TRBD1 on 5 matching bases. The germline V gene encodes CDR1 SQVTM and CDR2 ANQGSEA. V lost 1 base and J 8 bases, leaving 14 bases between the germline ends. This CDR3 spans 13 amino acids. The CDR3 loop is CSVEGGRANGYTF. In nucleotides, the CDR3 is TGCAGCGTTGAAGGGGGCAGGGCAAACGGCTACACCTTC.

This rearrangement joins TRBV7-2 to TRBJ1-6; the D gene is possibly TRBD1 (6 bases). V lost 1 base and J lost 9, with 16 bases in between. CDR1 is SGHTA, CDR2 FQGNSA, per germline. CDR3 size: 16 residues. In DNA form, the CDR3 reads TGTGCCAGCAGCTTAGACCCGAGCAGGGGAGGTTCACCCCTCCACTTT. Translation: CASSLDPSRGGSPLHF.

This clonotype was counted a few times. The chain uses TRBV20-1 and TRBJ2-1; perhaps TRBD1 as D (5 bases). In germline, CDR1 is DFQATT, CDR2 SNEGSKA (reference sequence). The CDR3 runs to 11 residues. V shed 6 bases and J shed 7 bases, with 10 bases lying between them. In nucleotides, the CDR3 is TGCAGTGCACAGGTATCGAATGAGCAGTTCTTC. As protein: CSAQVSNEQFF.

The rearrangement joins TRBV10-3 to TRBJ1-1; D remains unclear. The CDR3 contains 14 residues. The V end was cut by 2 bases, the J end by 1 base, with 8 bases between. Germline V gives CDR1 ENHRY, CDR2 SYGVKD. The CDR3, as DNA: TGTGCCATCAGTGAGCGGCAGGCGAACACTGAAGCTTTCTTT. It is translated as CAISERQANTEAFF.

V is TRBV29-1 and J is TRBJ1-5; 11 bases are shared with TRBD1. Trimming took 2 bases from V and 0 from J; bases not matched to a gene: 9. The CDR3 sequence is 18 residues long. Germline V gene sequence: CDR1 SQVTM, CDR2 ANQGSEA. The CDR3: CSVETPGQGVNSNQPQHF. CDR3 nucleotide sequence: TGCAGCGTTGAAACGCCGGGACAGGGGGTTAATAGCAATCAGCCCCAGCATTTT. The full variable domain, in which reference TRBV29-1 and TRBJ1-5 provide the parts outside the CDR3, is SAVISQKPSRDICQRGTSLTIQCQVDSQVTMMFWYRQQPGQSLTLIATANQGSEATYESGFVIDKFPISRPNLTFSTLTVSNMSPEDSSIYLCSVETPGQGVNSNQPQHFGDGTRLSIL.

The chain couples TRBV20-1 to TRBJ2-1, with a weak D call TRBD2 (6 bases). The CDR3 covers 15 residues. Germline V CDR1 and CDR2: DFQATT, SNEGSKA (reference sequence). V gave up 6 bases and J gave up 3 bases, with 18 bases separating them. As DNA, the CDR3 is TGCAGTGCGGAACTAGGAGGGGAAAGCTACAATGAGCAGTTCTTC. Its translation: CSAELGGESYNEQFF.

The chain has TRBV18 and TRBJ2-1; 10 positions match TRBD1. The V and J ends lost 3 bases and 9 bases, in that order; junction bases with no gene match: 5. CDR1 and CDR2 from the germline V gene are KGHSH and LQKENI. The CDR3 has 14 amino acids. CDR3 sequence reads: CASSPTGGNREQFF. The CDR3 region has the DNA TGTGCCAGCTCACCGACAGGGGGCAATCGTGAGCAGTTCTTC.

The sample holds a few counts of this clonotype. The chain is built from TRBV7-9 and TRBJ2-3; no clear D. CDR1 and CDR2 (germline): SEHNR, FQNEAQ (reference sequence). CDR3 length: 13 amino acids. The ends were cut back, 6 bases at V and 3 bases at J, with 10 bases in the middle. CDR3 coding DNA: TGTGCCAGCAGATGGAAGGCGACAGATACGCAGTATTTT. This encodes CASRWKATDTQYF.

Ten or more counts support this clonotype. CDR3 protein: CASSPNIYEQYF. The DNA for the CDR3 is TGTGCCAGCAGCCCCAACATCTACGAGCAGTACTTC. The V call is TRBV3-1, the J call TRBJ2-7; no clear D. Trimming shortened V by 4 bases and J by 3 bases, and 7 bases separated the two germline ends. The CDR3 sequence is 12 residues long. Germline V gene lookup returns CDR1 LGHDT and CDR2 YNNKEL (reference sequence).

This chain connects TRBV10-3 to TRBJ1-1, with a weak D call TRBD1 (5 bases). The CDR3 extends over 15 amino acids. Germline V lookup: CDR1 ENHRY, CDR2 SYGVKD. Trimming left V 5 bases short and J 3 bases short, with 16 bases between. CDR3 residues: CAISHGTRGDTEAFF. As DNA, the CDR3 is TGTGCCATCAGTCATGGGACGCGGGGGGACACTGAAGCTTTCTTT.